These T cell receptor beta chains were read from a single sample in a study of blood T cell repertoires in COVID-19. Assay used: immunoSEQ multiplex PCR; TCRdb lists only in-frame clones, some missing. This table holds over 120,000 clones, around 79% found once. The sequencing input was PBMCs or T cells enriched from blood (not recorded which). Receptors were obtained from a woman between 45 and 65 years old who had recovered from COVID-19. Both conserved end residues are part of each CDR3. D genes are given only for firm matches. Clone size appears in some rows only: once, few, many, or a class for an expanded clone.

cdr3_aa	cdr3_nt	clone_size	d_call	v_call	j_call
CATSRDRAVIDTEAFF	TGTGCCACCAGCAGAGACAGGGCCGTCATAGACACTGAAGCTTTCTTT	-	-	TRBV15	TRBJ1-1
CAWKDRGDNYGYTF	TGTGCCTGGAAGGACAGGGGTGACAACTATGGCTACACCTTC	few	TRBD1	TRBV30	TRBJ1-2
CASSVDGDGYTF	TGTGCCAGCAGCGTAGATGGAGATGGCTACACCTTC	-	-	TRBV9	TRBJ1-2
CASSLLGQGANNEQFF	TGTGCCAGCAGTTTACTAGGACAGGGGGCAAACAATGAGCAGTTCTTC	-	TRBD1	TRBV28	TRBJ2-1
CASSQEVAGRNTIYF	TGTGCCAGCAGCCAAGAAGTGGCAGGGAGAAACACCATATATTTT	many	-	TRBV3-1/TRBV3-2	TRBJ1-3
CASRLQEYSNQPQHF	TGCGCCAGCAGATTACAGGAATATAGCAATCAGCCCCAGCATTTT	-	-	TRBV10-1	TRBJ1-5
CASSGIGGVSNGELFF	TGTGCCAGCAGTGGGATAGGGGGAGTGAGTAACGGGGAGCTGTTTTTT	few	-	TRBV6-1	TRBJ2-2
CASSGDTSANYGYTF	TGCGCCAGCAGTGGGGACACCTCGGCTAACTATGGCTACACCTTC	few	-	TRBV5-1	TRBJ1-2
CASSVGLGTGPFTDTQYF	TGTGCCAGCAGCGTAGGACTCGGGACTGGGCCTTTCACAGATACGCAGTATTTT	-	-	TRBV9	TRBJ2-3
CATESGLNTGELFF	TGTGCCACGGAATCGGGTCTGAACACCGGGGAGCTGTTTTTT	few	-	TRBV24-1	TRBJ2-2
CASSSPEEETQYF	TGTGCCAGCAGCTCTCCCGAGGAAGAGACCCAGTACTTC	-	-	TRBV5-6	TRBJ2-5
CASSLDTENIQYF	TGTGCCAGCAGTTTGGACACGGAAAACATTCAGTACTTC	-	-	TRBV28	TRBJ2-4
CASSLGEAGAGTDTQYF	TGTGCCAGCAGTTTAGGGGAGGCGGGAGCGGGCACAGATACGCAGTATTTT	-	TRBD2	TRBV28	TRBJ2-3
CASSSGTRRADTQYF	TGTGCCAGCAGCTCCGGGACTAGGAGGGCAGATACGCAGTATTTT	-	TRBD2	TRBV7-2	TRBJ2-3
CASSQRTGQPQHF	TGCGCCAGCAGCCAGCGGACAGGGCAGCCCCAGCATTTT	-	TRBD1	TRBV4-1	TRBJ1-5
CANSAHPGQGAVQPQHF	TGTGCCAACAGTGCCCACCCGGGACAGGGGGCCGTTCAGCCCCAGCATTTT	-	TRBD1	TRBV27	TRBJ1-5
CASSQAATGVGKLFF	TGTGCCAGCAGCCAAGCGGCCACAGGGGTCGGAAAACTGTTTTTT	-	TRBD1	TRBV3-1/TRBV3-2	TRBJ1-4
CAWNPGFNYGYTF	TGTGCCTGGAACCCAGGATTTAACTATGGCTACACCTTC	-	-	TRBV30	TRBJ1-2
CSAPGLAGGGPYNEQFF	TGCAGCGCCCCGGGACTAGCGGGAGGTGGGCCCTACAATGAGCAGTTCTTC	once	TRBD2	TRBV29-1	TRBJ2-1
CASSQARSGANVLTF	TGTGCCAGCAGTCAGGCCCGCTCTGGGGCCAACGTCCTGACTTTC	once	-	TRBV14	TRBJ2-6
CASRSGTGELFF	TGTGCCAGCAGGTCAGGGACCGGGGAGCTGTTTTTT	few	-	TRBV9	TRBJ2-2
CASSMRAAQETQYF	TGTGCCAGTAGTATGAGAGCGGCCCAAGAGACCCAGTACTTC	-	-	TRBV19	TRBJ2-5
CASSVSGAAGGSSYEQYF	TGTGCCAGCAGCGTAAGTGGGGCAGCCGGGGGGAGCTCCTACGAGCAGTACTTC	-	TRBD2	TRBV9	TRBJ2-7
CASSLDGPPGKNSPLHF	TGCGCCAGCAGCTTGGATGGCCCACCGGGAAAAAATTCACCCCTCCACTTT	-	-	TRBV5-1	TRBJ1-6
CASSVAGTSNNEQFF	TGTGCCAGCAGCGTAGCCGGGACTTCCAACAATGAGCAGTTCTTC	-	-	TRBV9	TRBJ2-1
CASSGGGGRDGYTF	TGTGCCAGCAGCGGAGGGGGGGGTCGGGATGGCTACACCTTC	few	-	TRBV27	TRBJ1-2
CASSESGDTEAFF	TGCGCCAGCAGTGAGTCCGGGGACACTGAAGCTTTCTTT	-	-	TRBV10-1	TRBJ1-1
CSVRTVNYGYTF	TGCAGCGTGCGGACAGTCAACTATGGCTACACCTTC	-	-	TRBV29-1	TRBJ1-2